The next 19 T cell receptor beta chains were all read from a single sample in a study of blood T cells in healthy people across ages. Using a J-beta primer mix together with a sample-barcoded 5' primer, a second PCR was run for about 6 to 11 cycles. From the 5' RACE reads, TCRdb called clonotypes with MiXCR, one entry per CDR3 protein. The sample shows about 1.6 million distinct CDR3 sequences, around 35% of them seen only once. Sequencing input: blood. Receptors were obtained from a woman between 25 and 40 years old in good health.

The gene calls are TRBV20-1 and TRBJ2-3; TRBD1 matches 9 bases. Per the germline V gene, CDR1 is DFQATT and CDR2 is SNEGSKA (reference sequence). The J segment lost 6 bases and the V segment lost 6 bases, leaving 10 bases of the junction unmatched. The CDR3 spans 14 residues. The CDR3 bases are TGCAGTGCCAAAGGACAGGGGTCGGTCGATACGCAGTATTTT. Protein sequence: CSAKGQGSVDTQYF.

The table lists this clonotype with many counts. This chain uses TRBV7-2 with TRBJ2-3; D is perhaps TRBD2 (5 bases). Trimming took off 5 bases at V and 2 bases at J, with 5 bases between the two ends. CDR1 is SGHTA, CDR2 FQGNSA, per germline. This CDR3 has 12 amino acids. The CDR3 region is CASSDYTDTQYF. Written as DNA, the CDR3 is TGTGCCAGCAGCGACTACACAGATACGCAGTATTTT.

This clonotype showed up just a few times. V usage is TRBV7-2 and J usage is TRBJ2-1; 10 nucleotides match TRBD2. In germline, CDR1 is SGHTA, CDR2 FQGNSA. The CDR3 runs 15 residues. Trimming removed 6 bases from V and 5 bases from J; junction bases left unmatched: 7. CDR3 nucleotides: TGTGCCAGCAGTTCAAGCGGGGGGGCCCACAATGAGCAGTTCTTC. It codes for CASSSSGGAHNEQFF.

The chain carries TRBV10-1 and TRBJ2-3; TRBD2 matches 9 bases. Germline lookup yields CDR1 WNHNN and CDR2 SYGVQD (reference sequence). This CDR3 is built from 17 residues. After removal of 3 bases from V and 0 bases from J, the junction contained 7 bases not matched to a gene. CDR3 DNA sequence: TGCGCCAGCAGTGATGGTAGCGGGGGACTCAGCACAGATACGCAGTATTTT. This sequence encodes CASSDGSGGLSTDTQYF.

The table lists this clonotype with a few counts. CDR3 loop: CATSRVGLAPSTDTQYF. In DNA, the CDR3 is TGTGCCACCAGCAGAGTAGGACTAGCGCCTAGCACAGATACGCAGTATTTT. V usage is TRBV15 and J usage is TRBJ2-3; 9 nucleotides agree with TRBD2. The CDR3 has 17 residues. Germline lookup yields CDR1 LNHNV and CDR2 YYDKDF (reference sequence). V shed 1 base, J shed 0 bases, and the junction held 5 bases outside the gene matches.

The V call is TRBV6-6, the J call TRBJ1-4; 9 nucleotides align to TRBD1. The V gene end was trimmed by 5 bases and the J gene end by 5 bases; junction bases not matched to a gene: 6. The length of the CDR3 is 15 residues. Germline loops: CDR1 MNHNY, CDR2 SVGAGI (reference sequence). The CDR3 region has the DNA TGTGCCAGCAGTGGCCAGGGACAGGGAAATGAAAAACTGTTTTTT. It specifies CASSGQGQGNEKLFF.

This chain links TRBV12-3 or TRBV12-4 with TRBJ1-2, with D maybe TRBD1 (6 bases). V was shortened by 7 bases and J by 1 base, with 19 bases between the two germline ends. CDR3 length: 16 residues. CDR3 protein: CASNGGAGNRNYGYTF. In DNA form, the CDR3 reads TGTGCCAGCAACGGGGGGGCCGGGAACCGTAACTATGGCTACACCTTC.

The sample holds one count of this clonotype. This chain connects TRBV27 to TRBJ2-7, with TRBD1 identical over 11 bases. The V segment lost 6 bases and the J segment 4 bases; nucleotides outside the gene matches: 8. From germline, CDR1 is MNHEY and CDR2 SMNVEV (reference sequence). This CDR3 is built from 15 residues. This chain's CDR3 is CASSFVGQGGYEQYF. The CDR3 nucleotides are TGTGCCAGCAGCTTCGTGGGACAGGGGGGGTACGAGCAGTACTTC.

In this sample, this clonotype turned up a few times. The rearrangement uses TRBV15 and TRBJ2-1, with 9 nucleotides matching TRBD2. CDR1 is LNHNV and CDR2 is YYDKDF in the germline V gene (reference sequence). The J segment lost 8 bases and the V segment lost 0 bases, leaving 8 bases of the junction unmatched. The CDR3 runs 16 residues. The CDR3 DNA reads as TGTGCCACCAGCAGAGATAGGCGGGGGGGCGTCGATGAGCAGTTCTTC. As protein: CATSRDRRGGVDEQFF.

A few counts support this clonotype. The chain joins TRBV11-2 to TRBJ2-1, with a weak D call TRBD2 (6 bases). V lost 3 bases to trimming and J lost 5 bases, with 14 bases between them. The CDR3 length is 15 residues. Germline assignment: CDR1 SGHAT and CDR2 FQNNGV. CDR3 nucleotide sequence: TGTGCCAGCAGCTTCTCCGGGACTTTGAACAATGAGCAGTTCTTC. Encoded protein: CASSFSGTLNNEQFF.

As for this clonotype: One end of the junction is discordant with germline, which a read error may explain. The rearrangement links TRBV6-5 to TRBJ1-2; tentative D call: TRBD1 (5 bases). Germline V CDR1 and CDR2: MNHEY, SVGAGI. This CDR3 has 15 amino acids. DNA of the CDR3: TGTACCAGCAGTTATTCGACGGGGCCTCACTATGGCTACACCTTC. Translation gives CTSSYSTGPHYGYTF.

This chain joins TRBV9 and TRBJ2-5; TRBD2 matches 13 bases. The CDR3 spans 15 residues. V lost 4 bases to trimming and J lost 4 bases; unmatched junction nucleotides: 4. Per germline, CDR1 SGDLS and CDR2 YYNGEE. The CDR3 here is CASSIGTSGVETQYF. CDR3 bases: TGTGCCAGCAGCATCGGGACTAGCGGGGTAGAGACCCAGTACTTC.

This clonotype was seen ten or more times. The J gene is TRBJ2-7, the V gene TRBV7-2, with D tentatively TRBD2 (6 bases). Germline loops: CDR1 SGHTA, CDR2 FQGNSA. CDR3 length equals 15 residues. Deletions cut 1 base from V and 0 bases from J, with 10 bases between. The CDR3 sequence: CASSLDAGGSYEQYF. CDR3 in DNA: TGTGCCAGCAGCTTAGATGCCGGGGGCTCCTACGAGCAGTACTTC.

The DNA for the CDR3 is TGTGCCAGCAGCTTGGCATCAGGGGGCGGCACTGAAGCTTTCTTT. This encodes CASSLASGGGTEAFF. The chain carries TRBV7-9 and TRBJ1-1; 8 bases agree with TRBD1. Losses at the gene ends were 3 bases for V and 4 bases for J; bases not matched to a gene: 7. This CDR3 contains 15 residues. Germline-derived CDR1 and CDR2 are SEHNR and FQNEAQ (reference sequence).

CDR3 nucleotides: TGTGCCAGCAGCAAAGCCGCGGGACTAGCGGGACCGCTTCAAGAGACCCAGTACTTC. Its protein product is CASSKAAGLAGPLQETQYF. The chain couples TRBV21-1 to TRBJ2-5; the table's D call, TRBD2, has no DNA check behind it. TRBV21-1 is a pseudogene segment. CDR3 length: 19 residues.

The chain is built from TRBV20-1 and TRBJ2-3; 7 nucleotides line up with TRBD2. The junction had 11 bases not matched to a gene; V was cut back by 5 bases and J by 3 bases. CDR1 and CDR2 from the germline V gene are DFQATT and SNEGSKA (reference sequence). The CDR3 loop spans 15 amino acids. CDR3 sequence (DNA): TGCAGTGCTTCCGGACTAGGAGTAATAACAGATACGCAGTATTTT. As protein: CSASGLGVITDTQYF.

The DNA for the CDR3 is TGTGCCAGCGAAAGACTAGCGGGAAGCACAGATACGCAGTATTTT. This sequence encodes CASERLAGSTDTQYF. V gene TRBV2 combines with J gene TRBJ2-3, with 11 bases aligning to TRBD2. With 8 bases clipped from V and 0 bases from J, the junction kept 4 bases outside the gene matches. Germline V gene data show CDR1 as SNHLY and CDR2 as FYNNEI. This CDR3 is built from 15 residues.

This clonotype was detected a few times. The chain is built from TRBV27 and TRBJ2-5; D is perhaps TRBD1 or TRBD2 (5 bases each). There are 14 residues in the CDR3. Germline assignment: CDR1 MNHEY and CDR2 SMNVEV (reference sequence). V was cut by 3 bases and J by 7 bases, with 15 bases left in between. This chain's CDR3 is CASSFYRGVGTQYF. The CDR3 nucleotides are TGTGCCAGCAGTTTCTATAGGGGAGTTGGGACCCAGTACTTC.

This clonotype was counted once. This chain connects TRBV7-9 to TRBJ1-5, with 9 bases matching TRBD1. After removal of 5 bases from V and 1 base from J, the junction contained 6 bases not matched to a gene. Germline CDR1 and CDR2: SEHNR and FQNEAQ (reference sequence). The CDR3 extends over 16 amino acids. The CDR3 DNA sequence: TGTGCCAGCAGCCCCCGCGGACAGGGGAGCAATCAGCCCCAGCATTTT. It codes for CASSPRGQGSNQPQHF.